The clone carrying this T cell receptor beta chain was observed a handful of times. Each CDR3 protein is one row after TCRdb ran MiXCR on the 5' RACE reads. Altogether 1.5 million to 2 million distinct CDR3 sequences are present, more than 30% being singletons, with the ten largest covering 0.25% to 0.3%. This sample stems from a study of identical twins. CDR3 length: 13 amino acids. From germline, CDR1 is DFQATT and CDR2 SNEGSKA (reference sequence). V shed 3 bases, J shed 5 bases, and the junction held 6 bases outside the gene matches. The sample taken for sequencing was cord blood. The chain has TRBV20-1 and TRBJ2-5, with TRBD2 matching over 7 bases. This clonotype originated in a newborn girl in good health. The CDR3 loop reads CSARELAQETQYF. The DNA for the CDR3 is TGCAGTGCTAGGGAACTAGCGCAGGAGACCCAGTACTTC.